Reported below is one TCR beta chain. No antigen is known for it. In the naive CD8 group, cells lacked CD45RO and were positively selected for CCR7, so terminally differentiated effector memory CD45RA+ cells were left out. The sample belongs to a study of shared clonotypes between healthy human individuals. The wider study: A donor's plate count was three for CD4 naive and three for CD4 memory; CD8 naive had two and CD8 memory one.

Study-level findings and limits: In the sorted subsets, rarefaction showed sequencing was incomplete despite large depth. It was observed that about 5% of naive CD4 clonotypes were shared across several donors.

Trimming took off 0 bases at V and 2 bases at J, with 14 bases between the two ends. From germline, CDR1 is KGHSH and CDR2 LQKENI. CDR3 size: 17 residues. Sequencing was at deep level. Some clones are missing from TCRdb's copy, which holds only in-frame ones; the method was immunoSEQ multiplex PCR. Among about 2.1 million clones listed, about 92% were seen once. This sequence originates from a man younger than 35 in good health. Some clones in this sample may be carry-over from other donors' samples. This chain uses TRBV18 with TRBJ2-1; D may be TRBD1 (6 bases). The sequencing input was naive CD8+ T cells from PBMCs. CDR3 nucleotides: TGTGCCAGCTCACCACCGACTACAGGGCGGCCCTACAATGAGCAGTTCTTC. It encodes CASSPPTTGRPYNEQFF.